The 3 T cell receptor beta chains below all came from one sample that was sequenced in a study of regulatory T cells in long-lasting Graves disease. Described time point: persistent/refractory GD, antithyroid drugs over 5 years with positive TRAb. The TCR library was made from RNA extracted from PBMCs. Combining iRepertoire HTBI primers with Arm-PCR of CDR3 regions, the authors built TCR beta libraries. TCRdb processed the multiplex PCR reads anew with MiXCR; each CDR3 protein has one entry. This sample has roughly 400,000 distinct CDR3 sequences, with 20% to 25% found just once. Specimen: peripheral blood mononuclear cells (PBMCs), collected when the disease was refractory, from a patient treated with antithyroid drugs. The receptors come from a female donor with Graves disease.

The chain uses TRBV20-1 and TRBJ2-7; TRBD2 aligns across 7 bases. The CDR3 is 14 residues long. V dropped 6 bases and J dropped 1; count of bases not matched to a gene: 9. CDR1 and CDR2 from the germline V gene are DFQATT and SNEGSKA (reference sequence). Here the CDR3 reads CSAIRDYTSYEQYF. The CDR3 coding sequence is TGCAGTGCCATACGGGACTATACTTCCTACGAGCAGTACTTC.

The CDR3 region is CAWSVTGFTNEKLFF. The DNA for the CDR3 is TGTGCCTGGAGTGTAACAGGGTTTACTAATGAAAAACTGTTTTTT. The chain carries TRBV30 and TRBJ1-4; maybe TRBD1 (6 bases). This CDR3 has 15 residues. Trimming removed 0 bases from V and 2 bases from J, with 10 bases in between. Germline loops: CDR1 GTSNPN, CDR2 SVGIG (reference sequence).

In its sample, this clonotype was seen many times. The chain carries TRBV2 and TRBJ1-6; a possible D gene is TRBD1 (6 bases). The CDR3 runs to 17 residues. V lost 2 bases to trimming and J lost 9 bases, with 20 bases between them. Per the germline V gene, CDR1 is SNHLY and CDR2 is FYNNEI. DNA for the CDR3: TGTGCCAGCAGTGAACCTCCCAGGACAGTGAGAGGTTCACCCCTCCACTTT. This encodes CASSEPPRTVRGSPLHF.